This T cell receptor beta chain was recorded in a study of response to subunit inactivated influenza vaccine. General study results and limits: Authors suggested each seasonal influenza vaccination recruits few new T cells.

TCRdb reprocessed the RT-PCR reads with MiXCR, giving one entry per CDR3 protein. The sample has hundreds of thousands of distinct CDR3 sequences; 25% are singletons. The CDR3 loop spans 16 amino acids. Between the trimmed V and J ends, which lost 1 base and 4 bases, there was a span of 13 bases. Germline CDR1 and CDR2: SGHTA and FQGNSA. Remarks on this clonotype: Its specificity is not known.

This chain uses TRBV7-2 with TRBJ2-2; D may be TRBD2 (6 bases). Sequenced here: CD4+ T cells sorted from PBMCs, sampled approximately 5 days after vaccination. The clonotype was recovered from a man between 50 and 59 years old who received an inactivated influenza vaccine. CDR3 nucleotides: TGTGCCAGCAGCTTAGAAGGTAGCGGAGGCACCGGGGAGCTGTTTTTT. As protein: CASSLEGSGGTGELFF.